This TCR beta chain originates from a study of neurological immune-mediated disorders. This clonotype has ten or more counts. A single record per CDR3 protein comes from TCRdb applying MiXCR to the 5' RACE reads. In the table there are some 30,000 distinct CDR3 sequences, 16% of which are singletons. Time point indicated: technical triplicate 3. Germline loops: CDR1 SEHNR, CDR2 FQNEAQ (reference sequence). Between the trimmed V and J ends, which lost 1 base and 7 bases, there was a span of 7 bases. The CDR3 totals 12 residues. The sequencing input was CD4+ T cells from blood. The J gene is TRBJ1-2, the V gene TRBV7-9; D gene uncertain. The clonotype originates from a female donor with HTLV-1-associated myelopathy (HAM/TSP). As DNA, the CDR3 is TGTGCCAGCAGCTTAGACTTGGCTGGCTACACCTTC. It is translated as CASSLDLAGYTF. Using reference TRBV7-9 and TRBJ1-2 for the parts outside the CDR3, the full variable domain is DTGVSQNPRHKITKRGQNVTFRCDPISEHNRLYWYRQTLGQGPEFLTYFQNEAQLEKSRLLSDRFSAERPKGSFSTLEIQRTEQGDSAMYLCASSLDLAGYTFGSGTRLTVV.